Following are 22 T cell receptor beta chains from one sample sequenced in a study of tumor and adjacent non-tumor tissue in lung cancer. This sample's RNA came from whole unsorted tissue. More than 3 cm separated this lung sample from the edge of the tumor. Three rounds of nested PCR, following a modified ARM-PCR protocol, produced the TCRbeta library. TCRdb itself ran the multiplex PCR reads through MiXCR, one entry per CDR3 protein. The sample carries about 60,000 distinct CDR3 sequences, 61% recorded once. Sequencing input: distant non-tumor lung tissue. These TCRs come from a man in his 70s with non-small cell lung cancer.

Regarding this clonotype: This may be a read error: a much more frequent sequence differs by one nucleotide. The CDR3 here is CASSEEDEPPQHF. The CDR3 nucleotides read TGTGCCAGCAGTGAAGAGGACGAGCCGCCCCAGCATTTT. V is TRBV6-1 and J is TRBJ1-5; D remains unclear. This CDR3 region has 13 residues. The ends were cut back, 1 base at V and 9 bases at J, with 10 bases in the middle. CDR1 and CDR2 (germline): MNHNS, SASEGT.

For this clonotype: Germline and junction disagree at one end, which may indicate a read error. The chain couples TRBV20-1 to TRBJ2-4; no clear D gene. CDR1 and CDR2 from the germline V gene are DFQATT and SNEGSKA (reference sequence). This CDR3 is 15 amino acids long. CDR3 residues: CSATSGPIAKKIQYF. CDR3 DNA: TGCAGTGCGACCTCCGGACCTATAGCCAAAAAGATTCAGTACTTC.

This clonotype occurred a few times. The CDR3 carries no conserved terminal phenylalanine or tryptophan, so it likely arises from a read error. The CDR3 reads CASSLNRGNSKNIQYL. CDR3 nucleotide sequence: TGTGCCAGTAGTTTGAACAGGGGTAATTCCAAAAACATTCAGTACCTC. The chain joins TRBV11-3 to TRBJ2-4; TRBD1 matches at 7 bases. Germline trimming cut 9 bases from V and 2 bases from J; bases unmatched to any gene: 13. CDR1 is SGHNT, CDR2 YENEEA, per germline. This CDR3 is 16 amino acids long.

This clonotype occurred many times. CDR3 coding DNA: TGCAGCGTTGGGAGCACAGCCCGGGGCACAGATACGCAGTATTTT. It encodes CSVGSTARGTDTQYF. V gene TRBV29-1 combines with J gene TRBJ2-3; no definite D call. Germline V gene sequence: CDR1 SQVTM, CDR2 ANQGSEA. With 4 bases removed from V and 1 base from J, the gap between germline ends came to 15 bases. The CDR3 runs 15 residues.

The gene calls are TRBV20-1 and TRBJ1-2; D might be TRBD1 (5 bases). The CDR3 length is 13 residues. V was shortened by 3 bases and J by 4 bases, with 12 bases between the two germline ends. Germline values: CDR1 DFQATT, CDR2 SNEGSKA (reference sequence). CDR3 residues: CSASDRSGYGYTF. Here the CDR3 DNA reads TGCAGTGCTAGCGACAGAAGTGGCTATGGCTACACCTTC.

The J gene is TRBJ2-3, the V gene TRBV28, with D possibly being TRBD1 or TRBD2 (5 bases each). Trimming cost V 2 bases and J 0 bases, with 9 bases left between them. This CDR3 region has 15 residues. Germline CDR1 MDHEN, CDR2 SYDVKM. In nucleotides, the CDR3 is TGTGCCAGCAGTTTACCGGGACCGAGCACAGATACGCAGTATTTT. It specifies CASSLPGPSTDTQYF.

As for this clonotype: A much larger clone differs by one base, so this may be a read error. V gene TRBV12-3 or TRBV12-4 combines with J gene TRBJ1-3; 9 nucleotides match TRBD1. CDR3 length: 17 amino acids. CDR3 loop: CACSLRSGTGYGNTIYF. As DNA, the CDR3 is TGTGCCTGCAGTTTAAGGTCCGGGACAGGGTACGGAAACACCATATATTTT.

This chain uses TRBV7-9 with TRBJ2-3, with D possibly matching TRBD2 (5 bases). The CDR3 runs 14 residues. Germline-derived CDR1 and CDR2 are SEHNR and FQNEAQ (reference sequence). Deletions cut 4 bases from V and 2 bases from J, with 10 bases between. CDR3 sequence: CASSYPADTDTQYF. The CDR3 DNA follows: TGTGCCAGCAGCTACCCAGCGGACACAGATACGCAGTATTTT.

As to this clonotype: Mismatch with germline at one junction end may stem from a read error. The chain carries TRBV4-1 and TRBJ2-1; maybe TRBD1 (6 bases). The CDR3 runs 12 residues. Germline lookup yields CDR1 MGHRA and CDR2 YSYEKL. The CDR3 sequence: CVSSQQGFGQFF. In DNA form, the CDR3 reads TGCGTCAGCAGCCAACAGGGCTTCGGGCAGTTCTTC.

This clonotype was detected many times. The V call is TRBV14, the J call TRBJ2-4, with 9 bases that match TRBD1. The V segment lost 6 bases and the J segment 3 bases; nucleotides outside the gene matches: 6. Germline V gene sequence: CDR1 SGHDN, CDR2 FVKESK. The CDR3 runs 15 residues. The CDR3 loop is CASSPQGASKNIQYF. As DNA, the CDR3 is TGTGCCAGCAGTCCACAGGGGGCCAGCAAAAACATTCAGTACTTC. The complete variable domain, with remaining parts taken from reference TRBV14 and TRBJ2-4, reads EAGVTQFPSHSVIEKGQTVTLRCDPISGHDNLYWYRRVMGKEIKFLLHFVKESKQDESGMPNNRFLAERTGGTYSTLKVQPAELEDSGVYFCASSPQGASKNIQYFGAGTRLSVL.

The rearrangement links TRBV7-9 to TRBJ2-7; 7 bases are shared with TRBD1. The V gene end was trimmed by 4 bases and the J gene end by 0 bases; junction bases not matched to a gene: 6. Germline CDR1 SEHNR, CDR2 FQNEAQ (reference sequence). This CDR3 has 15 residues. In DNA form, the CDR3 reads TGTGCCAGCAGCTCGACAGGGCAAAGCTCCTACGAGCAGTACTTC. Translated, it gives CASSSTGQSSYEQYF.

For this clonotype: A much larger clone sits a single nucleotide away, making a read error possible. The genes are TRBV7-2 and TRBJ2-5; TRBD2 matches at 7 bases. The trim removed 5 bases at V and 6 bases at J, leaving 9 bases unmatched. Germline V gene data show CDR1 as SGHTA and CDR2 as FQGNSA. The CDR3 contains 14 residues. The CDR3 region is CASSRSGNSQTQYF. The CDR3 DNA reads TGTGCCAGCAGCCGAAGCGGGAATTCGCAGACCCAGTACTTC.

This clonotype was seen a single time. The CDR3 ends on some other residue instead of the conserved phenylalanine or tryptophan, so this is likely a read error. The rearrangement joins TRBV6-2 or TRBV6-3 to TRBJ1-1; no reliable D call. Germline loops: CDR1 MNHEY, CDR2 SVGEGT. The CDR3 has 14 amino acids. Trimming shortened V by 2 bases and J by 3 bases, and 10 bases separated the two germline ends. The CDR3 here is CASSYKGADTEAFP. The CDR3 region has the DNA TGTGCCAGCAGTTACAAGGGCGCGGACACTGAAGCTTTCCCC.

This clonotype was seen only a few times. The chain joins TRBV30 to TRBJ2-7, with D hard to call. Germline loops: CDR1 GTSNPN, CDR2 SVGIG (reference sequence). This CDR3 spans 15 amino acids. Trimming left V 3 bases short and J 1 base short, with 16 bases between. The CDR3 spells CAWRRTSPSSYEQYF. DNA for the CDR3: TGTGCCTGGAGAAGAACGTCGCCCTCTTCCTACGAGCAGTACTTC. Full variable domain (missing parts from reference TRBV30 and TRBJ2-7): SQTIHQWPATLVQPVGSPLSLECTVEGTSNPNLYWYRQAAGRGLQLLFYSVGIGQISSEVPQNLSASRPQDRQFILSSKKLLLSDSGFYLCAWRRTSPSSYEQYFGPGTRLTVT.

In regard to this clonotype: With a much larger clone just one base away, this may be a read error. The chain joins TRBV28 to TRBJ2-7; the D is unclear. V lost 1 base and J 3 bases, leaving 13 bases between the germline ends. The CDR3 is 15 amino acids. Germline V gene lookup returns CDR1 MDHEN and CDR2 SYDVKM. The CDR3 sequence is CASSLSRFSHYEQYF. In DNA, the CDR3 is TGTGCCAGCAGTTTATCTAGATTTTCCCACTACGAGCAGTACTTC.

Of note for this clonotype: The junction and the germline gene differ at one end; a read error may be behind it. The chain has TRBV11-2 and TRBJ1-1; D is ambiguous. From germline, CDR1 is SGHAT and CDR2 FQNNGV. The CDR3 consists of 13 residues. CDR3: CVSSLGVNTEAFF. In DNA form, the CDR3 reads TGTGTCAGCAGCTTAGGAGTGAATACTGAAGCTTTCTTT.

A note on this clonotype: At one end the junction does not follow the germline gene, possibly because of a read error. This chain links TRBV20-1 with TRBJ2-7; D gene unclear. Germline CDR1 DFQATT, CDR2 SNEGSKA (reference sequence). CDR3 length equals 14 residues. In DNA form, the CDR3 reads TGCGGTGCTTCGGGCCGAGACATCTCCTACGAGCAGTACTTC. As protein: CGASGRDISYEQYF.

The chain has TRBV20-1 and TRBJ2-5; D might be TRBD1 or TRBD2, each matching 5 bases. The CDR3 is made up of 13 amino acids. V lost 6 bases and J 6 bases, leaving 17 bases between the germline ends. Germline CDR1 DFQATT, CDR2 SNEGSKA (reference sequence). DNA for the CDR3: TGCAGTGCCACTCGCGAGGGGTTAAAGACCCAGTACTTC. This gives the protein CSATREGLKTQYF.

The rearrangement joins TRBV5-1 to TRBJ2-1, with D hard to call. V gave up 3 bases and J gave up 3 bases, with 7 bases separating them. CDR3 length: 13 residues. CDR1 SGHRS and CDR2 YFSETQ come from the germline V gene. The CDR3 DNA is TGCGCCAGCAGCTCAGGCAACTACAATGAGCAGTTCTTC. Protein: CASSSGNYNEQFF.

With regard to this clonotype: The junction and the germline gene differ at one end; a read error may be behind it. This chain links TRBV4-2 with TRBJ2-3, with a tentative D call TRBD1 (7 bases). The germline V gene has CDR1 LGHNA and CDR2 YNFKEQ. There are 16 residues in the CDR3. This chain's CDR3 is CASSPEGRGYTDTHYF. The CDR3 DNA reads TGTGCCAGCAGCCCGGAGGGCAGGGGGTACACAGATACGCACTATTTT.

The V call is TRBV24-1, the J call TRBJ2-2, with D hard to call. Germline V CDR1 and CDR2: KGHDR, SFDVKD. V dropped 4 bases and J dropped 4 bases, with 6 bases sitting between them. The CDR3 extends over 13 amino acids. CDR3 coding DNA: TGTGCCACCAGTGACCGGAGCACCGGGGAGCTGTTTTTT. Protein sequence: CATSDRSTGELFF.

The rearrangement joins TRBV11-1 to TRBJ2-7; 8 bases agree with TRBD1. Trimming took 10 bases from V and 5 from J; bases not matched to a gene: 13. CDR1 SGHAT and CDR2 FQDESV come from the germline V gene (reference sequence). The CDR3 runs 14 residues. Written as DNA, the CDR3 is TGTGCCAACAGTTTGGGCAGGGGGCCAGACGAGCAGTACTTC. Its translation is CANSLGRGPDEQYF.